These T cell receptor beta chains were read from a single sample in a study of vaccination effects on CD4 cells after COVID-19. These receptors have no identified antigens. Measured with immunoSEQ multiplex PCR; TCRdb has only the in-frame clones, and not every one. The sample lists 65,000 to 70,000 clones, about 80% seen once, with around 0.95% in the top ten. This sample comprised CD4+ T cells from PBMCs cultured with HCoV-OC43 spike peptides, obtained after COVID-19 vaccination. These receptors were obtained from a human donor who received a COVID-19 vaccine. Each CDR3 is given with its conserved first and last residue. D genes are given only for firm matches. The size entry is marked missing in some rows and otherwise reads once, few, many or a size class.

j_gene | abundance | len | d_gene | v_gene | CDR3aa | CDR3nt
TRBJ1-2 | NA | 13 | NA | TRBV25-1 | CASSPEIHYGYTF | TGTGCCAGCAGCCCGGAGATCCACTATGGCTACACCTTC
TRBJ2-2 | NA | 12 | NA | TRBV9 | CASSVSIGELFF | TGTGCCAGCAGCGTCAGTATCGGGGAGCTGTTTTTT
TRBJ2-3 | once | 14 | NA | TRBV5-1 | CASSFIPGEDTQYF | TGCGCCAGCAGCTTTATTCCGGGGGAAGATACGCAGTATTTT
TRBJ2-6 | NA | 16 | NA | TRBV6-5 | CASSYSGLTGANVLTF | TGTGCCAGCAGTTACTCAGGGCTTACTGGGGCCAACGTCCTGACTTTC
TRBJ2-5 | NA | 14 | NA | TRBV7-2 | CASSLGGGAETQYF | TGTGCCAGCAGCTTAGGAGGCGGGGCAGAGACCCAGTACTTC
TRBJ2-1 | NA | 16 | TRBD2 | TRBV24-1 | CATTSTSGGLYNEQFF | TGTGCCACCACTTCGACTAGCGGGGGCCTCTACAATGAGCAGTTCTTC
TRBJ2-1 | NA | 16 | TRBD2 | TRBV9 | CASSVEERGTYNEQFF | TGTGCCAGCAGCGTAGAGGAGCGGGGGACATACAATGAGCAGTTCTTC
TRBJ2-3 | NA | 13 | NA | TRBV7-3 | CASSLRGADTQYF | TGTGCCAGCAGCTTAAGGGGTGCAGATACGCAGTATTTT
TRBJ1-3 | NA | 16 | TRBD1 | TRBV5-1 | CASSPPDRASGNTIYF | TGCGCCAGCAGCCCTCCGGACAGGGCCTCTGGAAACACCATATATTTT
TRBJ1-5 | few | 14 | NA | TRBV6-2/TRBV6-3 | CASSYLSSNQPQHF | TGTGCCAGCAGTTACCTAAGTAGCAATCAGCCCCAGCATTTT